The 5 T cell receptor beta chains below all came from one sample that was sequenced in a study of response to subunit inactivated influenza vaccine (dated by TCRdb to 2016 to 2019). The library was produced with RT-PCR. Sequencing took place on an Illumina HiSeq 2500. TCRdb reprocessing: public reads trimmed at Q25 with fastp, clones called with MiXCR, in-frame beta chains kept. Here each entry gathers all rows of one CDR3 protein and keeps the most common genes and DNA. This sample gives around 200,000 distinct CDR3 sequences in total; more than 10% of them show up just once. The top ten constitute 29% of the sample. Another study also made use of these data, one on T cells expressing NK-cell markers. The second study, in turn, reports: TCR beta cDNA libraries were prepared using 5'RACE template switching, which introduced a universal primer site and unique molecular identifiers.

This specimen was CD8+ T cells sorted from PBMCs, taken less than 13 days after vaccination. Every receptor here comes from a middle-aged man who received an inactivated influenza vaccine. Donor details come from another sample of the same person, matched by shared clones.

With respect to this clonotype: At one of its ends the junction is not consistent with the germline gene, which may arise from a read error. The rearrangement uses TRBV20-1 and TRBJ2-1; TRBD2 matches 10 bases. CDR1 is DFQATT, CDR2 SNEGSKA, per germline (reference sequence). The length of the CDR3 is 15 residues. This CDR3 is CCASPSGRAYNEQFF. DNA of the CDR3: TGCTGTGCTAGCCCAAGCGGGAGGGCCTACAATGAGCAGTTCTTC.

This rearrangement joins TRBV2 to TRBJ2-2, with TRBD1 matching over 9 bases. Germline V gene data show CDR1 as SNHLY and CDR2 as FYNNEI. The CDR3 length is 16 residues. V lost 5 bases to trimming and J lost 4 bases; unmatched junction nucleotides: 8. Here the CDR3 reads CASSKRTGVATGELFF. The CDR3 nucleotides are TGTGCCAGCAGTAAGAGGACAGGGGTAGCCACCGGGGAGCTGTTTTTT.

This clonotype was seen at least ten times. The genes are TRBV10-3 and TRBJ2-1, with D possibly TRBD2 on 5 matching bases. Germline loops: CDR1 ENHRY, CDR2 SYGVKD. The CDR3 runs 14 residues. V was clipped by 0 bases and J by 5 bases, with 8 bases between them. CDR3 protein: CAISESAGDNEQFF. For the CDR3, the DNA is TGTGCCATCAGTGAGTCTGCCGGGGACAATGAGCAGTTCTTC.

The gene calls are TRBV5-1 and TRBJ1-2; possible D gene TRBD1, 5 bases. Germline lookup yields CDR1 SGHRS and CDR2 YFSETQ. The CDR3 runs 12 residues. V was clipped by 4 bases and J by 5 bases, with 9 bases between them. The CDR3 DNA reads as TGCGCCAGCAGCGACAGCCCATATGGCTACACCTTC. Protein: CASSDSPYGYTF. Complete variable domain (other parts from reference TRBV5-1 and TRBJ1-2): KAGVTQTPRYLIKTRGQQVTLSCSPISGHRSVSWYQQTPGQGLQFLFEYFSETQRNKGNFPGRFSGRQFSNSRSEMNVSTLELGDSALYLCASSDSPYGYTFGSGTRLTVV.

The genes are TRBV29-1 and TRBJ1-2; 8 positions match TRBD1. The CDR3 runs to 15 residues. The J segment lost 3 bases and the V segment lost 2 bases, leaving 8 bases of the junction unmatched. Germline V gene data show CDR1 as SQVTM and CDR2 as ANQGSEA. The CDR3 loop reads CSVEKSGQEDYGYTF. CDR3 DNA: TGCAGCGTTGAAAAATCGGGACAGGAGGACTATGGCTACACCTTC.